What follows are 27 T cell receptor beta chains derived from one specimen sequenced in a study of CD8+ T cells in alopecia areata. On the basis of CD4, CD8alpha, NKG2D, NKG2ACE and other markers, pooled cutaneous lymph node cells were sorted. Extraction of RNA preceded its reverse transcription into cDNA, which served as the sequencing template. Here immunoSEQ multiplex PCR was the method, and the copy in TCRdb shows in-frame clones only, minus some. The sample yields 290,000 or so clones, without any singletons. Source material: CD4+ T cells sorted from a lymph node. These receptors all stem from a C3H/HeJ mouse with alopecia areata. This mouse strain has H2-k as its MHC haplotype.

This clone was picked up a small number of times. The germline and genes are mouse ones. This chain's CDR3 is CASSSGDTANSDYTF. The sequenced CDR3 bases are TGTGCCAGCAGCTCCGGGGACACGGCGAACTCC. The V and J genes are TRBV3 and TRBJ1-2; maybe TRBD1 (6 bases). Read coverage stops 4 residues before the CDR3 terminus; the germline J gene supplies the remainder. The CDR3 is made up of 15 amino acids. Germline loops: CDR1 SNHLY, CDR2 FYNGKV (reference sequence). Trimming removed 4 bases from V and 2 bases from J, with 14 bases in between.

Details on this clone: The germline and genes are mouse ones. The CDR3 end is not reached by the read, which stops 4 residues before it; the germline J gene fills it in. The rearrangement links TRBV19 to TRBJ2-7; 11 nucleotides line up with TRBD2. The CDR3 is 15 residues long. Looked up from germline, CDR1 is FNHDT and CDR2 is SITEND (reference sequence). With 6 bases clipped from V and 0 bases from J, the junction kept 5 bases outside the gene matches. The CDR3 region is CASTPTGGVSYEQYF. Partial CDR3 DNA: TGTGCCAGCACCCCGACTGGGGGGGTCTCCTAT. Looking up the rest from reference TRBV19 and TRBJ2-7 gives the full variable domain: GGIITQTPKFLIGQEGQKLTLKCQQNFNHDTMYWYRQDSGKGLRLIYYSITENDLQKGDLSEGYDASREKKSSFSLTVTSAQKNEMAVFLCASTPTGGVSYEQYFGPGTRLTVL.

Only a few counts were recorded for this clone. Gene names follow the mouse nomenclature. The read ends 3 residues shy of where the CDR3 ends; the end is completed using the germline J gene. J is TRBJ1-6 and V is TRBV31; TRBD1 aligns across 8 bases. TRBJ1-6 counts as an open reading frame of uncertain function. This CDR3 comprises 15 residues. The ends lost 0 bases at V and 7 bases at J; junction bases unmatched: 5. Looked up from germline, CDR1 is GKSSPN and CDR2 is SITVG. Incomplete CDR3 DNA: TGTGCCTGGAGTCTTTCCCAGGGGGCAAATTCGCCC. This gives the protein CAWSLSQGANSP. The entire CDR3 protein is CAWSLSQGANSPLYF.

A remark on this clone: Mouse gene names and germline throughout. The read halts 4 residues ahead of the CDR3 end, with the missing end drawn from the germline J gene. This chain joins TRBV5 and TRBJ2-3, with D possibly TRBD2 on 6 matching bases. The V end was cut by 4 bases, the J end by 0 bases, with 8 bases between. This CDR3 comprises 14 residues. The germline V gene encodes CDR1 LGHNA and CDR2 YNLKQL (reference sequence). The covered CDR3 bases are TGTGCCAGCAGCCTGGGGGTTAGTGCAGAA. This translates into CASSLGVSAE. The complete CDR3 protein is CASSLGVSAETLYF.

This clone was counted between two and nine times. Mouse names are used for the genes. The CDR3 end falls 4 residues outside the read, so it is completed with the germline J gene. The chain uses TRBV31 and TRBJ2-5; D is undetermined. Trimming took 1 base from V and 1 from J, leaving 9 bases between them. This CDR3 region has 14 residues. Germline V CDR1 and CDR2: GKSSPN, SITVG. Incomplete CDR3 DNA: TGTGCCTGGAGTCCCCCCGAGGACCAAGAC. Translated: CAWSPPEDQD. The full CDR3 protein is CAWSPPEDQDTQYF.

In this sample, this clone turned up a few times. The gene names given are mouse names. The missing CDR3 end, 4 residues past where the read stops, is filled in from the germline J gene. The chain recombines TRBV13-3 with TRBJ2-3; the match to TRBD1 covers 7 bases. The CDR3 runs to 16 residues. Germline-derived CDR1 and CDR2 are NNHDY and SYVADS. V was pared by 0 bases and J by 0 bases, with 4 bases of the junction left unmatched. The CDR3 bases that were read are TGTGCCAGCAGTGATGCGACAGGGAGTAGTGCAGAA. It yields the protein CASSDATGSSAE. The entire CDR3 sequence reads CASSDATGSSAETLYF.

This clone was detected a few times. The genes are named according to mouse. The sample holds other DNA sequences that translate to the same CDR3. This CDR3 reads CASSGTGGRYAEQFF. CDR3 DNA (partial): TGTGCCAGCAGTGGGACTGGGGGACGGTATGCT. The chain recombines TRBV13-1 with TRBJ2-1; the match to TRBD2 covers 10 bases. The read halts 4 residues ahead of the CDR3 end, with the missing end drawn from the germline J gene. The CDR3 has 15 residues. V lost 3 bases, J lost 4 bases, and 4 bases stayed unmatched. Germline values: CDR1 NSHNY, CDR2 SYGAGN.

Turning to this clone: Here the gene names and germline are mouse. The read terminates 4 residues ahead of where the CDR3 ends, so the germline J gene completes it. The chain employs TRBV13-3 and TRBJ2-5; 8 positions match TRBD2. The germline gives CDR1 NNHDY, CDR2 SYVADS. Trimming at V came to 4 bases and at J to 2 bases, leaving 3 bases not matched to a gene. This CDR3 comprises 14 residues. The CDR3 sequence: CASSLTGVQDTQYF. The DNA read from the CDR3 is TGTGCCAGCAGTTTGACTGGGGTCCAAGAC.

This clone has a handful of counts. Gene names and germline match the mouse. The read terminates 4 residues ahead of where the CDR3 ends, so the germline J gene completes it. V usage is TRBV31 and J usage is TRBJ1-1, with 10 bases identical to TRBD1. CDR3 length equals 13 residues. The germline CDR1 and CDR2 sequences are GKSSPN and SITVG. Here the CDR3 reads CAWSLGTGVEVFF. The CDR3 DNA, read in part, is TGTGCCTGGAGTCTAGGGACAGGGGTA.

Regarding this clone: Mouse names are used for the genes. The read halts 4 residues ahead of the CDR3 end, with the missing end drawn from the germline J gene. The V call is TRBV5, the J call TRBJ1-2, with D possibly being TRBD1 (6 bases). Germline CDR1 LGHNA, CDR2 YNLKQL (reference sequence). V was shortened by 0 bases and J by 3 bases, with 14 bases between the two germline ends. The CDR3 contains 16 residues. The covered CDR3 bases are TGTGCCAGCAGCCAAGATGGGGGGGGCGCGGACTCC. Translating it yields CASSQDGGGADS. In full, the CDR3 reads CASSQDGGGADSDYTF.

With respect to this clone: Gene names are the mouse ones. The sequenced fragment ends 4 residues before the CDR3 boundary, so the rest is inferred from the germline J gene. The gene calls are TRBV13-3 and TRBJ1-2; possibly TRBD1 for D (5 bases). CDR1 is NNHDY, CDR2 SYVADS, per germline. CDR3 length: 14 amino acids. Trimming cost V 3 bases and J 4 bases, with 13 bases left between them. The CDR3 loop reads CASSAPGRGSDYTF. The CDR3 DNA, read in part, is TGTGCCAGCAGTGCCCCAGGGAGGGGCTCC.

This clone was recorded a few times. The genes are named according to mouse. The missing CDR3 end, 4 residues past where the read stops, is filled in from the germline J gene. Other DNA variants within this sample encode the same CDR3. The gene calls are TRBV19 and TRBJ2-2; 7 bases are a match to TRBD2. The CDR3 runs 15 residues. The V gene's germline CDR1 is FNHDT and CDR2 SITEND (reference sequence). V shed 3 bases, J shed 0 bases, and the junction held 2 bases outside the gene matches. Incomplete CDR3 DNA: TGTGCCAGCAGTAGCGGGGGGGCAAACACCGGG. It is translated as CASSSGGANTG. The entire CDR3 protein reads CASSSGGANTGQLYF.

A remark on this clone: The genes and germline here are from mouse. The read terminates 4 residues before the CDR3 end, so the remaining end is supplied by the germline J gene. The chain has TRBV19 and TRBJ2-7; TRBD2 matches at 7 bases. The CDR3 is 14 residues long. V gave up 4 bases and J gave up 0 bases; unmatched junction bases: 4. From germline, CDR1 is FNHDT and CDR2 SITEND (reference sequence). CDR3 loop: CASSLGGSSYEQYF. Incomplete CDR3 DNA: TGTGCCAGCAGTCTTGGGGGGAGCTCCTAT.

In this sample, this clone turned up many times. Germline and genes: mouse. The read terminates 4 residues before the CDR3 end, so the remaining end is supplied by the germline J gene. This chain joins TRBV1 and TRBJ2-5; the match to TRBD1 covers 9 bases. Germline assignment: CDR1 NSQYPW and CDR2 LRSPGD (reference sequence). CDR3 length: 13 residues. Incomplete CDR3 DNA: TGCACCTGCAGTGGGACAGGGGTGGAC. This gives the protein CTCSGTGVD. In full, the CDR3 is CTCSGTGVDTQYF.

In the case of this clone: Gene names are mouse gene names. Read data end 4 residues before the CDR3 end; the end is taken from the germline J gene. This chain connects TRBV19 to TRBJ2-1, with 8 bases aligning to TRBD2. With V trimmed by 1 base and J by 6 bases, 3 bases remained unmatched. This CDR3 region has 14 residues. In germline, CDR1 is FNHDT, CDR2 SITEND (reference sequence). The DNA read from the CDR3 is TGTGCCAGCAGTATACCCTGGGGGGTTGCT. It encodes CASSIPWGVA. The whole CDR3 sequence reads CASSIPWGVAEQFF.

Details on this clone: The germline and genes are mouse ones. The DNA read from the CDR3 is TGTGCCAGCAGTATCGGACAGGGGGCGTATGCT. It yields the protein CASSIGQGAYA. From start to end, the CDR3 is CASSIGQGAYAEQFF. The chain links TRBV19 to TRBJ2-1; 11 bases map to TRBD1. The read ends 4 residues before the CDR3 terminus; that terminus is restored from the germline J gene. V dropped 2 bases and J dropped 4; count of bases not matched to a gene: 2. The germline V gene has CDR1 FNHDT and CDR2 SITEND (reference sequence). CDR3 length: 15 residues.

This clone was detected a few times. Each gene name is a mouse one. The read ends 4 residues early relative to the CDR3; the germline J gene fills the gap. This chain links TRBV19 with TRBJ2-4; 12 nucleotides agree with TRBD2. Germline CDR1 is FNHDT and CDR2 is SITEND (reference sequence). The CDR3 extends over 17 amino acids. Trimming at V came to 4 bases and at J to 0 bases, leaving 6 bases not matched to a gene. The CDR3 region is CASSARLGGRSQNTLYF. The CDR3 DNA, read in part, is TGTGCCAGCAGTGCTCGACTGGGGGGGCGCAGTCAAAAC.

On this clone itself: Mouse germline and gene names are used. The CDR3 goes on 4 residues after the read ends, and that part is filled in from the germline J gene. The chain joins TRBV5 to TRBJ1-2; D is undetermined. From germline, CDR1 is LGHNA and CDR2 YNLKQL (reference sequence). The CDR3 runs 14 residues. V was pared by 0 bases and J by 4 bases, with 9 bases between. The sequenced CDR3 bases are TGTGCCAGCAGCCAAGATGGCAGGTCCTCC. It is translated as CASSQDGRSS. The whole CDR3 sequence is CASSQDGRSSDYTF.

This clone has only a few counts. Any gene name here is a mouse gene name. The CDR3 extends 4 residues past the end of the read, so its final part is completed from the germline J gene. The chain has TRBV19 and TRBJ2-2; D possibly corresponds to TRBD1 (6 bases). In germline, CDR1 is FNHDT, CDR2 SITEND (reference sequence). The CDR3 covers 16 residues. V was shortened by 3 bases and J by 0 bases, with 12 bases between the two germline ends. CDR3 amino acids: CASSTTGGTNTGQLYF. CDR3 DNA (partial): TGTGCCAGCAGTACGACAGGAGGGACAAACACCGGG.

This clone was counted a few times. Gene names are the mouse ones. The CDR3 end lies 3 residues beyond the end of the read and is filled in from the germline J gene. Other DNA sequences from this sample encode an identical CDR3 as well. The chain has TRBV1 and TRBJ1-6, with D unclear. TRBJ1-6 belongs to the ORF category, with a function that is uncertain. The ends were cut back, 1 base at V and 3 bases at J, with 4 bases in the middle. The CDR3 contains 14 residues. Germline CDR1 reads NSQYPW; CDR2 reads LRSPGD (reference sequence). Incomplete CDR3 DNA: TGCACCTGCAGTGCAGGGGACTATAATTCGCCC. Amino acids: CTCSAGDYNSP. The full CDR3 sequence reads CTCSAGDYNSPLYF.

Concerning this clone itself: Genes and germline are mouse. The CDR3 goes on 3 residues after the read ends, and that part is filled in from the germline J gene. This specimen includes other DNA sequences encoding the same CDR3. The V and J genes are TRBV13-1 and TRBJ1-6, with D perhaps TRBD1 (6 bases). TRBJ1-6 is filed as an ORF, its function uncertain. Germline V gene data show CDR1 as NSHNY and CDR2 as SYGAGN. The germline V and J ends were trimmed by 4 bases and 3 bases, with 8 bases remaining between them. The CDR3 has 14 amino acids. The covered CDR3 bases are TGTGCCAGCAGTCGGGACAACTATAATTCGCCC. Protein product: CASSRDNYNSP. The entire CDR3 protein is CASSRDNYNSPLYF.

A word on this clone: The gene names given are mouse names. CDR3 DNA (partial): TGTGCCAGCAGCCCCCCAAGGGGGACAGGGGGCACA. Translating it yields CASSPPRGTGGT. The full CDR3 sequence reads CASSPPRGTGGTEVFF. The chain carries TRBV5 and TRBJ1-1, with TRBD1 identical over 11 bases. The missing CDR3 end, 4 residues past where the read stops, is filled in from the germline J gene. J gave up 4 bases and V 4 bases, and 8 bases lay outside the gene matches. Germline-derived CDR1 and CDR2 are LGHNA and YNLKQL (reference sequence). The CDR3 consists of 16 residues.

This clone was seen a handful of times. Gene names and germline refer to mouse. The read finishes 4 residues shy of the CDR3 end, and the germline J gene is used to complete it. The V call is TRBV1, the J call TRBJ2-7; 8 nucleotides agree with TRBD2. The germline V gene has CDR1 NSQYPW and CDR2 LRSPGD (reference sequence). J gave up 2 bases and V 1 base, and 7 bases lay outside the gene matches. The CDR3 sequence is 16 residues long. CDR3 sequence reads: CTCSAVMGGRTYEQYF. CDR3 bases read: TGCACCTGCAGTGCAGTCATGGGGGGGAGGACCTAT.

To note about this clone: Gene names are mouse gene names. The read halts 4 residues ahead of the CDR3 end, with the missing end drawn from the germline J gene. The V gene is TRBV5, the J gene TRBJ1-2; 9 bases agree with TRBD1. The CDR3 sequence is 17 residues long. The V gene's germline CDR1 is LGHNA and CDR2 YNLKQL (reference sequence). V was clipped by 1 base and J by 1 base; unmatched bases: 7. CDR3 DNA, as far as it was read: TGTGCCAGCAGCCAAGCCGGGACAGGGATAGGAAACTCC. It specifies CASSQAGTGIGNS. The full CDR3 is CASSQAGTGIGNSDYTF.

With regard to this clone: The gene names given are mouse names. The sequence runs out 4 residues before the end of the CDR3; the remainder is reconstructed from the germline J gene. The chain joins TRBV5 to TRBJ2-1; 8 positions match TRBD2. The CDR3 length is 15 residues. The germline CDR1 and CDR2 sequences are LGHNA and YNLKQL (reference sequence). Germline trimming cut 4 bases from V and 5 bases from J; bases unmatched to any gene: 7. The chain's CDR3 is CASSPLGGANAEQFF. The CDR3 bases that were read are TGTGCCAGCAGCCCCCTCGGGGGGGCGAATGCT.

The table lists this clone with a few counts. The germline and genes are mouse ones. The read comes to an end 4 residues before the CDR3 does, leaving the germline J gene to fill in the end. Additional DNA sequences in this sample encode the identical CDR3. The chain recombines TRBV5 with TRBJ2-7; 7 bases are shared with TRBD2. The CDR3 consists of 14 residues. The germline gives CDR1 LGHNA, CDR2 YNLKQL (reference sequence). Partial CDR3 DNA: TGTGCCAGCAGCCAAGCGCTGGGGGTTTAT. Translation gives CASSQALGVY. The full CDR3 is CASSQALGVYEQYF.

This clone has a handful of counts. The listed genes are named as in mouse. The missing CDR3 end, 4 residues past where the read stops, is filled in from the germline J gene. V gene TRBV1 combines with J gene TRBJ2-5; 8 nucleotides line up with TRBD1. This CDR3 contains 16 residues. The germline CDR1 and CDR2 sequences are NSQYPW and LRSPGD (reference sequence). J lost 3 bases, V lost 2 bases, and 7 bases had no gene match. The CDR3 region is CTCSASGQGGQDTQYF. The sequenced part of the CDR3 DNA is TGCACCTGCAGTGCATCTGGACAGGGCGGGCAAGAC.